Each of the 12 T cell receptor beta chains below was sequenced from the same sample in a study of T cells expressing NK-cell markers. TCRdb reprocessed the 5' RACE reads; each CDR3 protein has one entry and no DNA is given. This table holds roughly 390,000 distinct CDR3 sequences. Sample: blood T cells: a sorted CD56 or NKG2C T cell subset, CD4+ or CD8+ T cells, or bulk PBMC T cells (not recorded which). Source of these receptors: a woman between 45 and 60 years old in good health.

The rearrangement joins TRBV5-4 to TRBJ2-1; the D gene TCRdb calls, TRBD2, cannot be checked with no DNA. There are 16 residues in the CDR3. Germline CDR1 and CDR2: SGHNT and YYREEE (reference sequence). This chain's CDR3 is CASALELAGGLGEQFF.

This rearrangement joins TRBV12-3 or TRBV12-4 to TRBJ1-4. The CDR3 runs 15 residues. The CDR3 spells CASSLGPGLNEKLFF.

The chain employs TRBV6-1 and TRBJ2-1. Germline CDR1 and CDR2: MNHNS and SASEGT. There are 11 residues in the CDR3. CDR3 loop: CASSQYVEQFF.

The J gene is TRBJ1-1, the V gene TRBV6-1; the D call of TRBD1 rests on TCRdb alone, since no DNA is present to check it. Looked up from germline, CDR1 is MNHNS and CDR2 is SASEGT. The length of the CDR3 is 14 residues. The CDR3 loop is CASSDQGSGTEAFF.

The CDR3: CASSKGGWGGTFTDTQYF. J is TRBJ2-3 and V is TRBV21-1; TCRdb returns TRBD1, unconfirmable since there is no DNA. TRBV21-1 is a listed pseudogene. CDR3 length: 18 amino acids.

The V call is TRBV9, the J call TRBJ2-5; the D call from TCRdb, TRBD2, cannot be confirmed without DNA. The CDR3 totals 14 residues. Germline V CDR1 and CDR2: SGDLS, YYNGEE. The chain's CDR3 is CASSPQGLLETQYF.

V usage is TRBV24-1 and J usage is TRBJ2-3; TCRdb gives TRBD2 as the D gene, but with no DNA this cannot be confirmed. Germline CDR1 is KGHDR and CDR2 is SFDVKD. The CDR3 extends over 14 amino acids. The CDR3 reads CATSLDGTTDTQYF.

This rearrangement joins TRBV20-1 to TRBJ2-3. The germline V gene encodes CDR1 DFQATT and CDR2 SNEGSKA (reference sequence). This CDR3 is 14 amino acids long. CDR3: CSVITPGGTDTQYF.

V gene TRBV25-1 combines with J gene TRBJ2-1. Germline loops: CDR1 MGHDK, CDR2 SYGVNS. This CDR3 is 13 amino acids long. The CDR3 is CASSDDLRNEQFF. Together with reference TRBV25-1 and TRBJ2-1, the CDR3 gives the full variable domain: EADIYQTPRYLVIGTGKKITLECSQTMGHDKMYWYQQDPGMELHLIHYSYGVNSTEKGDLSSESTVSRIRTEHFPLTLESARPSHTSQYLCASSDDLRNEQFFGPGTRLTVL.

The chain links TRBV27 to TRBJ2-1; TCRdb outputs TRBD2, but without DNA this stays unchecked. From germline, CDR1 is MNHEY and CDR2 SMNVEV (reference sequence). This CDR3 has 18 amino acids. This chain's CDR3 is CASSLSGGSGISYNEQFF.

This chain links TRBV6-6 with TRBJ2-7. The germline gives CDR1 MNHNY, CDR2 SVGAGI (reference sequence). This CDR3 is 15 amino acids long. The chain's CDR3 is CASRSSTSASYEQYF.

This chain uses TRBV5-1 with TRBJ2-3; the TRBD2 assignment by TCRdb is unverifiable without DNA. The CDR3 loop spans 14 amino acids. Germline CDR1 and CDR2: SGHRS and YFSETQ. The CDR3 is CASSLELGLGPQYF.